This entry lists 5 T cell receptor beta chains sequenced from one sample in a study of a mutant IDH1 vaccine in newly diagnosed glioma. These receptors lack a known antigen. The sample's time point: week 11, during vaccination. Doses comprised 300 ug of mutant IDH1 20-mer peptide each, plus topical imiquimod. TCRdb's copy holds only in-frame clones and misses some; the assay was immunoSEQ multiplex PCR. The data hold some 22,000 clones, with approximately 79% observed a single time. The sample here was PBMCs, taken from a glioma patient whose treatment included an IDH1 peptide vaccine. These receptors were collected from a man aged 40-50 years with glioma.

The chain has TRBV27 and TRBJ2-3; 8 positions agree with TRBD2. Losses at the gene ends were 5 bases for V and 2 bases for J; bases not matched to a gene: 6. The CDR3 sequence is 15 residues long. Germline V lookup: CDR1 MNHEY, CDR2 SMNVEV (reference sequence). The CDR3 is CASSRVSGITDTQYF. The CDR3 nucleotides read TGTGCCAGCAGTAGGGTTAGCGGGATCACAGATACGCAGTATTTT.

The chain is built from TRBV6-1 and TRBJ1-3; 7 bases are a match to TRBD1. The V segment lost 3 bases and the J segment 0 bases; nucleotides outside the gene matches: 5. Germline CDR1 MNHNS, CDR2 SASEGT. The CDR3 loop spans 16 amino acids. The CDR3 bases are TGTGCCAGCAGTGACAGTGGGACAGTCTCTGGAAACACCATATATTTT. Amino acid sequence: CASSDSGTVSGNTIYF.

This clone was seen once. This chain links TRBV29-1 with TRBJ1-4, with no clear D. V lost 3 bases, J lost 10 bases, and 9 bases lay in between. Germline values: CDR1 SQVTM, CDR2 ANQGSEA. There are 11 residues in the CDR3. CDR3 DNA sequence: TGCAGCGTTGACGTGGGAGGAAAACTGTTTTTT. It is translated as CSVDVGGKLFF.

The CDR3: CSAVGLAASSYNEQFF. In nucleotides, the CDR3 is TGCAGCGCTGTAGGACTAGCAGCGAGCTCCTACAATGAGCAGTTCTTC. The chain is built from TRBV29-1 and TRBJ2-1; 8 bases agree with TRBD2. Germline assignment: CDR1 SQVTM and CDR2 ANQGSEA. The CDR3 has 16 amino acids. J gave up 0 bases and V 7 bases, and 11 bases lay outside the gene matches.

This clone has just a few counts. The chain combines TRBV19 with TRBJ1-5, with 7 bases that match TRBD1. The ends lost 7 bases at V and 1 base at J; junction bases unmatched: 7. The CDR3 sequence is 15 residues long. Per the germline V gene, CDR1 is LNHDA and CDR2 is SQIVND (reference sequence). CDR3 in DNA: TGTGCCAGTAACCCGGAGGGACAGAGCAATCAGCCCCAGCATTTT. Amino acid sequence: CASNPEGQSNQPQHF.